These 5 T cell receptor beta chains were all obtained from the same sample, sequenced in a study of blood T cell repertoires in COVID-19. Some clones are missing from TCRdb's copy, which holds only in-frame ones; the method was immunoSEQ multiplex PCR. The repertoire has about 300,000 clones, roughly 82% of them found once; the top ten carry around 1.5%. The sequenced material came from peripheral blood. These receptors were taken from a woman aged 45-60 years with acute or convalescent COVID-19.

This chain uses TRBV18 with TRBJ2-1; a possible D gene is TRBD1 (5 bases). This CDR3 region has 14 residues. Between the trimmed V and J ends, which lost 0 bases and 10 bases, there was a span of 13 bases. From germline, CDR1 is KGHSH and CDR2 LQKENI. The CDR3 nucleotides are TGTGCCAGCTCACCACCGTCTGCAGGGATGGAGCAGTTCTTC. Its protein is CASSPPSAGMEQFF. The full variable domain, completed using reference TRBV18 and TRBJ2-1, is NAGVMQNPRHLVRRRGQEARLRCSPMKGHSHVYWYRQLPEEGLKFMVYLQKENIIDESGMPKERFSAEFPKEGPSILRIQQVVRGDSAAYFCASSPPSAGMEQFFGPGTRLTVL.

As to this clone: The same CDR3 is also encoded by other DNA sequences in this sample. The chain links TRBV2 to TRBJ1-5; D call uncertain. The CDR3 is 12 amino acids. In germline, CDR1 is SNHLY, CDR2 FYNNEI. The V and J ends lost 3 bases and 5 bases respectively, with 5 bases between them. CDR3 sequence (DNA): TGTGCCAGCAGTGACAGATATCAGCCCCAGCATTTT. Its protein is CASSDRYQPQHF.

The J gene is TRBJ2-7, the V gene TRBV6-2 or TRBV6-3; 11 bases align to TRBD2. Germline CDR1 reads MNHEY; CDR2 reads SVGEGT. The CDR3 spans 16 residues. V lost 6 bases to trimming and J lost 2 bases; unmatched junction nucleotides: 9. The DNA of the CDR3 is TGTGCCAGCAGCCGCCCTCGACTAGCGGGGACCTACGAGCAGTACTTC. It is translated as CASSRPRLAGTYEQYF.

The rearrangement uses TRBV3-1 (or the pseudogene TRBV3-2) and TRBJ1-2; D unclear. Trimming took 6 bases from V and 4 from J, leaving 9 bases between them. This CDR3 is 12 amino acids long. Looked up from germline, CDR1 is LGHDT and CDR2 is YNNKEL (reference sequence). This CDR3 reads CASSRDTYGYTF. The CDR3 DNA reads TGTGCCAGCAGTCGCGACACCTATGGCTACACCTTC.

The V and J genes are TRBV2 and TRBJ2-3; 7 positions match TRBD1. The germline V gene encodes CDR1 SNHLY and CDR2 FYNNEI. The CDR3 is made up of 12 amino acids. J lost 15 bases, V lost 5 bases, and 11 bases had no gene match. CDR3 in DNA: TGTGCCAGCAGTTATGACAGGGACACTCGCTATTTT. Encoded protein: CASSYDRDTRYF.